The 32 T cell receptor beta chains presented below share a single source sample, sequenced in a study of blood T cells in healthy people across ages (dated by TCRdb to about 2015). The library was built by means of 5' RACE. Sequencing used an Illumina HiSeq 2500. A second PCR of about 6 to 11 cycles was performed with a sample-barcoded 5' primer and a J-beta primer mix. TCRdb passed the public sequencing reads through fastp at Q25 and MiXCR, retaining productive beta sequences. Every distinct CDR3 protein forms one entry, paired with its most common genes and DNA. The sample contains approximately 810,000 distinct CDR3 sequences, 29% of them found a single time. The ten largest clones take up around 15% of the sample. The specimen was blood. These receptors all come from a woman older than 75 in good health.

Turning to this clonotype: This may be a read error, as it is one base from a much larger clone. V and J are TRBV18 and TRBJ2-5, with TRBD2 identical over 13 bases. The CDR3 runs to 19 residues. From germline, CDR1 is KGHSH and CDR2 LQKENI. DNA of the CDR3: TGTACCAGCTCACCACCGAAACTAGCGGGGGGGCCGCTCACAGAGACCCAGTACTTC. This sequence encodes CTSSPPKLAGGPLTETQYF.

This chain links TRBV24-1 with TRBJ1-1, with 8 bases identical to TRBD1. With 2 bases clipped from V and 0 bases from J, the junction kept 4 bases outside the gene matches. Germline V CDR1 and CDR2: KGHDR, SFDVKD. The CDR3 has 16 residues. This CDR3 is CATSDSAGGLNTEAFF. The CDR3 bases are TGTGCCACCAGTGATTCGGCAGGGGGCTTGAACACTGAAGCTTTCTTT.

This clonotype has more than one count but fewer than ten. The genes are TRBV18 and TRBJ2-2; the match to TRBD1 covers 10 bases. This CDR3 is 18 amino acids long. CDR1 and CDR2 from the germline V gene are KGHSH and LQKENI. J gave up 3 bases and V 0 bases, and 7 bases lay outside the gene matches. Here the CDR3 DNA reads TGTGCCAGCTCACCACCGTTACCGGACAGGGGGGACACCGGGGAGCTGTTTTTT. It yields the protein CASSPPLPDRGDTGELFF.

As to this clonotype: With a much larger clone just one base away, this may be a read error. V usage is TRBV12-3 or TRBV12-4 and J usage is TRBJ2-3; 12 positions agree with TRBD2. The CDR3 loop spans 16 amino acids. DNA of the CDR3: TGTGCCAGCAGTTTGCTAGCGGGGGGGCATGCAGATACGCGGTATTTT. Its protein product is CASSLLAGGHADTRYF.

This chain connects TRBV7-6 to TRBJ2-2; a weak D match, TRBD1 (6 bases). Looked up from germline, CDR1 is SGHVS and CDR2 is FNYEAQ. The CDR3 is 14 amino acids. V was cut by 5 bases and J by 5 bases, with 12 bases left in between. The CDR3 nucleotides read TGTGCCAGCAGCGTACAGGGAGAAACCGGGGAGCTGTTTTTT. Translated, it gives CASSVQGETGELFF.

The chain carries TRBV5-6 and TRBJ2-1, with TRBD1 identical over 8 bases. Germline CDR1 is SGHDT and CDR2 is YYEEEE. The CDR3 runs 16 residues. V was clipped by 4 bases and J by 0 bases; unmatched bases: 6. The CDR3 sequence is CASSREDRGSYNEQFF. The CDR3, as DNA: TGTGCCAGCAGCCGCGAAGACAGGGGCTCCTACAATGAGCAGTTCTTC.

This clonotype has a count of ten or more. CDR3 sequence: CSARQQETQYF. The CDR3 region has the DNA TGCAGTGCTAGACAACAAGAGACCCAGTACTTC. The V gene is TRBV20-1, the J gene TRBJ2-5; D uncertain. The CDR3 is made up of 11 amino acids. Per germline, CDR1 DFQATT and CDR2 SNEGSKA (reference sequence). The V end lost 2 bases, the J end lost 2 bases, and 3 bases lay between the germline ends.

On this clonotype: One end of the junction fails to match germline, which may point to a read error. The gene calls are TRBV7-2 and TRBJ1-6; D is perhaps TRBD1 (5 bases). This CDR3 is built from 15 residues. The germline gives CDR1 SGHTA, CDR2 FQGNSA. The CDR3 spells CASSFGTSLGSPPHF. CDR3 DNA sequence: TGTGCCAGCAGCTTCGGGACGTCGCTGGGGTCACCCCCCCACTTT.

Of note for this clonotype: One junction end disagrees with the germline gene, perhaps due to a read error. CDR3 bases: TGTGCCAGTTCTAGGAACATCCTGAACGCTGAAGCTTTCTTT. It is translated as CASSRNILNAEAFF. The chain combines TRBV7-2 with TRBJ1-1; D is unclear. Germline V gives CDR1 SGHTA, CDR2 FQGNSA. The CDR3 runs 14 residues.

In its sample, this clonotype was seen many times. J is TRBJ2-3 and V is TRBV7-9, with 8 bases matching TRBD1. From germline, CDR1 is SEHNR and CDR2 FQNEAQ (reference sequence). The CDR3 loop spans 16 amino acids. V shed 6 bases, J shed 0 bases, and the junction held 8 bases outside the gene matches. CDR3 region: CASRGRQGSSTDTQYF. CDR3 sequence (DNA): TGTGCCAGCAGAGGACGACAGGGGTCTAGCACAGATACGCAGTATTTT.

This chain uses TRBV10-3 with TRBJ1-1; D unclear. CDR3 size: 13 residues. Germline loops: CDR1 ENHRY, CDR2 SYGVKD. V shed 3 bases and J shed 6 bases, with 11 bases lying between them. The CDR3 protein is CAISELVGAEAFF. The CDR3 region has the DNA TGTGCCATCAGTGAATTGGTTGGGGCTGAAGCTTTCTTT.

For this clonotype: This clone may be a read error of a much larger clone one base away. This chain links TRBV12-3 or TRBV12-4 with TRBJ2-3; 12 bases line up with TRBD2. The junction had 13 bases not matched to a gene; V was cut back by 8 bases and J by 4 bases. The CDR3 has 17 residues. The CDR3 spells CASSGATSGGRPDTQYF. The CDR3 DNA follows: TGTGCCAGCTCAGGGGCCACTAGCGGGGGGCGCCCAGATACGCAGTATTTT.

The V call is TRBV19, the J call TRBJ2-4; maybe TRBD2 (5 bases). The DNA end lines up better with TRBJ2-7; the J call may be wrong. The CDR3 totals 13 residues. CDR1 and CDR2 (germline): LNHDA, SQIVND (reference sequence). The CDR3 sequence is CASRGRGSYEQYF. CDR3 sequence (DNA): TGTGCCAGTCGGGGTAGAGGGAGCTACGAGCAGTACTTC.

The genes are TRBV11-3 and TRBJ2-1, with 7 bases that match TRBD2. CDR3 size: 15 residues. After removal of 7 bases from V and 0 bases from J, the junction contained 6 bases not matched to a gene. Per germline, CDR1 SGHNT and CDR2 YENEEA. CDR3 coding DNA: TGTGCCAGCACCGCCATAGCGGGCTCCTACAATGAGCAGTTCTTC. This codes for CASTAIAGSYNEQFF.

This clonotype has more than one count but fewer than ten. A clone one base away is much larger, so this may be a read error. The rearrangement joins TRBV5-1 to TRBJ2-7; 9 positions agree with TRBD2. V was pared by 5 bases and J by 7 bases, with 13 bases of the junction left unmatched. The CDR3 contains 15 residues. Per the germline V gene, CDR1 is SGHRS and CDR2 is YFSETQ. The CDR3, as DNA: TGCGCCAGCAGGCAACTAGCGGGCGGAAACAATGAGCAGTACTTC. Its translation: CASRQLAGGNNEQYF.

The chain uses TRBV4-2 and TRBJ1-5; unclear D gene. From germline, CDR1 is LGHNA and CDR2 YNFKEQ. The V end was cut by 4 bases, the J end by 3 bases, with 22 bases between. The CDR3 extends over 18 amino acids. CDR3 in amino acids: CASSRDLNSPRVNQPQHF. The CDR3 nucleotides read TGTGCCAGCAGCCGTGACTTGAATTCACCGCGGGTCAATCAGCCCCAGCATTTT.

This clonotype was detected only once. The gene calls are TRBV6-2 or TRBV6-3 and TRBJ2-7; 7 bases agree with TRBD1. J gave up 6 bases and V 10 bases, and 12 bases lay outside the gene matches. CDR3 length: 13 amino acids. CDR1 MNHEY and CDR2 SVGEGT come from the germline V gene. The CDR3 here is CATRTTGSGEQYF. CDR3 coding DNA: TGTGCCACCCGGACGACAGGGAGCGGCGAGCAGTACTTC.

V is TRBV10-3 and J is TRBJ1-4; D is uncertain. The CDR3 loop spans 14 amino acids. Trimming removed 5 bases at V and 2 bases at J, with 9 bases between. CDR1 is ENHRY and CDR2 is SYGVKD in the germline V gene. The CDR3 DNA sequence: TGTGCCATCAGTACTGCAGCGACTAATGAAAAACTGTTTTTT. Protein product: CAISTAATNEKLFF.

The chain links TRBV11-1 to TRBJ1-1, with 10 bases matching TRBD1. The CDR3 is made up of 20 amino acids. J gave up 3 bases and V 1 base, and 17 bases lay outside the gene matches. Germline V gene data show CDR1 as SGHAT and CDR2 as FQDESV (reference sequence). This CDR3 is CASSLDARRDRGIFHTEAFF. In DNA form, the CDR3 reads TGTGCCAGCAGCTTAGACGCGAGACGGGACAGGGGAATTTTTCACACTGAAGCTTTCTTT. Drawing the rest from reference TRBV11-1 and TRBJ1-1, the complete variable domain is EAEVAQSPRYKITEKSQAVAFWCDPISGHATLYWYRQILGQGPELLVQFQDESVVDDSQLPKDRFSAERLKGVDSTLKIQPAELGDSAMYLCASSLDARRDRGIFHTEAFFGQGTRLTVV.

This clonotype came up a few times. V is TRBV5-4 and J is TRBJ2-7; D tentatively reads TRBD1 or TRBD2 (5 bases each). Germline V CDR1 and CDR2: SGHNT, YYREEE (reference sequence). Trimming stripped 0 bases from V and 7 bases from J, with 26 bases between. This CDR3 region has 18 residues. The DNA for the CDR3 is TGTGCCAGCAGCTTGGTCCTATCTTCCCGGGACCCCGGGGATGAGCAGTACTTC. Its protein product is CASSLVLSSRDPGDEQYF. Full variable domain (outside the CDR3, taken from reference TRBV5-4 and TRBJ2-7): ETGVTQSPTHLIKTRGQQVTLRCSSQSGHNTVSWYQQALGQGPQFIFQYYREEENGRGNFPPRFSGLQFPNYSSELNVNALELDDSALYLCASSLVLSSRDPGDEQYFGPGTRLTVT.

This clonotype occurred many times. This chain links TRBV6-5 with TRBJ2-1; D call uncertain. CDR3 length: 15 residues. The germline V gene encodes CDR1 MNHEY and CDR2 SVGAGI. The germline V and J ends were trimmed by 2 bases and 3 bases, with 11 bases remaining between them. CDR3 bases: TGTGCCAGCAGTTACCCGACGACCTTCTACAATGAGCAGTTCTTC. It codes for CASSYPTTFYNEQFF.

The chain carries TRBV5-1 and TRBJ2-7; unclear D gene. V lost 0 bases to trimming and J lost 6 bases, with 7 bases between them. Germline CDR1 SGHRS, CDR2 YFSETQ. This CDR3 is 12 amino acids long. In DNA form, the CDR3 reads TGCGCCAGCAGCTTGGTACAGCGCGAGCAGTACTTC. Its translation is CASSLVQREQYF.

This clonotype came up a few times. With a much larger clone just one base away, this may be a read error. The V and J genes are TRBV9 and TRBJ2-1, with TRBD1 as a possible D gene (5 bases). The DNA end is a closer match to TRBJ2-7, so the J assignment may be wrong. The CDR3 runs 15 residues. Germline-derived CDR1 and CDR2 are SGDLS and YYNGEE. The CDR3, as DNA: TGTGCCAGCAGCGTAGATCAGGGTTCCTACAATGAGCAGTACTTC. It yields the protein CASSVDQGSYNEQYF.

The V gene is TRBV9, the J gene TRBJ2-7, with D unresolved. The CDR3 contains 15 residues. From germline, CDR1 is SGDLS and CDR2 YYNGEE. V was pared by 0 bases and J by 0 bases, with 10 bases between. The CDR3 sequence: CASSVGSGGSYEQYF. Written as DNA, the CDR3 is TGTGCCAGCAGCGTAGGTAGTGGCGGCTCCTACGAGCAGTACTTC.

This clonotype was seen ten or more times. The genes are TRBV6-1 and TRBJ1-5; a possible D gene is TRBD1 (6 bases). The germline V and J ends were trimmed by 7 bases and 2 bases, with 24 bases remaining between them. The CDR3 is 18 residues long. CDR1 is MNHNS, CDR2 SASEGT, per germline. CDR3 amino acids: CASIEWDNGARGNQPQHF. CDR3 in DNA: TGTGCCAGCATCGAGTGGGACAACGGGGCGAGGGGCAATCAGCCCCAGCATTTT.

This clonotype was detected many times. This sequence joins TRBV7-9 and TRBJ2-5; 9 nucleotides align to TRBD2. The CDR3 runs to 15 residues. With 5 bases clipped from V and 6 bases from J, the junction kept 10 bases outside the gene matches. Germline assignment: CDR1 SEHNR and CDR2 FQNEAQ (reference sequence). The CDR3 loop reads CASSPLAGYGQTQYF. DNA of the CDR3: TGTGCCAGCAGCCCTCTAGCGGGGTACGGGCAGACCCAGTACTTC.

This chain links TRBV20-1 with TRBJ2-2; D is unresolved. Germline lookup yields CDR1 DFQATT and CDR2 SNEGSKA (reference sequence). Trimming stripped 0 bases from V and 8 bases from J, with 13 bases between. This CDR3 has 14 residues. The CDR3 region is CSARDGYVGGELFF. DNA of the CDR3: TGCAGTGCTAGAGATGGTTACGTTGGGGGGGAGCTGTTTTTT.

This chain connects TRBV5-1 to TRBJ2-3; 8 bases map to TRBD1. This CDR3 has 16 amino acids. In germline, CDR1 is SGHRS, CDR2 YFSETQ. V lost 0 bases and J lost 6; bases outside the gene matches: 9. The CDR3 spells CASSLAGTGGMDTQYF. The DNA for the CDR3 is TGCGCCAGCAGCTTGGCGGGTACAGGGGGGATGGATACGCAGTATTTT.

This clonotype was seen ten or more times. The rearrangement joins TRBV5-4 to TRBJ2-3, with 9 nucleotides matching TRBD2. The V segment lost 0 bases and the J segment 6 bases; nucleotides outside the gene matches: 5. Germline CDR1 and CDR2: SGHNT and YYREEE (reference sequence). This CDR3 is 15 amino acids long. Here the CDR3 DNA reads TGTGCCAGCAGCTTGGACCGCGGGGGGGTCGATACGCAGTATTTT. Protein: CASSLDRGGVDTQYF.

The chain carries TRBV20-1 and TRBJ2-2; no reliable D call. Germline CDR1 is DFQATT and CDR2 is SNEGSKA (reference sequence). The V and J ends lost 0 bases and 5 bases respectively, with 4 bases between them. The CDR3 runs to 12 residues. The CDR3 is CSARERTGELFF. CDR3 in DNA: TGCAGTGCTAGAGAAAGAACCGGGGAGCTGTTTTTT.

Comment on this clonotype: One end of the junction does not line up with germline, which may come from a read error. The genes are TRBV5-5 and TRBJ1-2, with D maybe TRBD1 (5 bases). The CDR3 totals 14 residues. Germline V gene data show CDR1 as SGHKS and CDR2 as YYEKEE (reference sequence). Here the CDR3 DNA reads TGTACCAGCAGCCAGATACAGGACCGTCATGGCTACACCTTC. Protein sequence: CTSSQIQDRHGYTF. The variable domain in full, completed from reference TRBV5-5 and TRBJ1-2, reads DAGVTQSPTHLIKTRGQQVTLRCSPISGHKSVSWYQQVLGQGPQFIFQYYEKEERGRGNFPDRFSARQFPNYSSELNVNALLLGDSALYLCTSSQIQDRHGYTFGSGTRLTVV.

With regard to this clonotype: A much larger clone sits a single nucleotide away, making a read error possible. The CDR3: CASSYSKKETANSPRHF. For the CDR3, the DNA is TGTGCCAGCAGTTACTCCAAGAAAGAGACAGCTAATTCACCCCGCCACTTT. The chain uses TRBV6-2 or TRBV6-3 and TRBJ1-6; D might be TRBD1 (5 bases). The CDR3 loop spans 17 amino acids. Germline lookup yields CDR1 MNHEY and CDR2 SVGEGT.